The present T cell receptor (beta chain) was sequenced within a study of tumor-infiltrating lymphocytes in localized non-small cell lung cancer. Germline CDR1 and CDR2: SGHTA and FQGTGA. Trimming pared 5 bases from V and 7 bases from J, leaving 12 bases between. This CDR3 comprises 12 residues. TCRdb's copy holds only in-frame clones and misses some; the assay was immunoSEQ multiplex PCR. The data show some 15,000 clones, around 72% seen once. This sequence joins TRBV7-3 and TRBJ2-7, with no clear D. The sequencing sample was made of lung tumor tissue. The sequence derives from a human donor with non-small cell lung cancer. DNA for the CDR3: TGTGCCAGCAGCACTCAGAGTGGGGAGCAGTACTTC. Protein: CASSTQSGEQYF.